The 8 T cell receptor beta chains listed next were all sequenced from one sample in a study of cytomegalovirus exposure and HLA in healthy donors. With 60 Vbeta and 13 Jbeta primers, the PCR was carried out. Assay used: immunoSEQ multiplex PCR; TCRdb lists only in-frame clones, some missing. The sample holds tens of thousands of clones, over 75% seen once. Input material: PBMCs. The receptors were sampled from a man between 45 and 60 years old in good health and CMV-seronegative.

The rearrangement uses TRBV7-9 and TRBJ2-7; weak D call: TRBD1 (6 bases). Deletions cut 5 bases from V and 0 bases from J, with 14 bases between. CDR3 length equals 15 residues. In germline, CDR1 is SEHNR, CDR2 FQNEAQ (reference sequence). In nucleotides, the CDR3 is TGTGCCAGCAGCCCGAACAGGGAGAGCTCCTACGAGCAGTACTTC. The encoded protein is CASSPNRESSYEQYF. Full variable domain (outside the CDR3, taken from reference TRBV7-9 and TRBJ2-7): DTGVSQNPRHKITKRGQNVTFRCDPISEHNRLYWYRQTLGQGPEFLTYFQNEAQLEKSRLLSDRFSAERPKGSFSTLEIQRTEQGDSAMYLCASSPNRESSYEQYFGPGTRLTVT.

Concerning this clone: The germline gene is not matched at one end of the junction; a read error may be the cause. The chain employs TRBV7-7 and TRBJ1-3, with no clear D. The CDR3 loop spans 15 amino acids. Germline CDR1 is SSHAT and CDR2 is FNYEAQ (reference sequence). CDR3 coding DNA: TGTGCTAGCACCGGAGAGGAGTCCTCTGGAAACACCATATATTTT. Translation gives CASTGEESSGNTIYF.

DNA for the CDR3: TGCAGCGTTGAATCGATAGCGAGGACCGGGGAGCTGTTTTTT. This translates into CSVESIARTGELFF. The J gene is TRBJ2-2, the V gene TRBV29-1; the D gene is possibly TRBD2 (5 bases). The germline V and J ends were trimmed by 2 bases and 5 bases, with 12 bases remaining between them. Germline V gene data show CDR1 as SQVTM and CDR2 as ANQGSEA. There are 14 residues in the CDR3.

The V gene is TRBV27, the J gene TRBJ2-7; D might be TRBD2 (6 bases). Germline CDR1 is MNHEY and CDR2 is SMNVEV (reference sequence). This CDR3 spans 14 amino acids. Trimming shortened V by 0 bases and J by 6 bases, and 12 bases separated the two germline ends. The CDR3 protein is CASSLSRGGLEQYF. In DNA form, the CDR3 reads TGTGCCAGCAGTTTATCCCGTGGGGGACTCGAGCAGTACTTC.

This clone was seen only a few times. The sample holds other DNA sequences that translate to the same CDR3. The rearrangement joins TRBV27 to TRBJ2-7; 8 positions match TRBD2. The V gene end was trimmed by 6 bases and the J gene end by 7 bases; junction bases not matched to a gene: 5. The CDR3 has 12 residues. Per the germline V gene, CDR1 is MNHEY and CDR2 is SMNVEV (reference sequence). CDR3 sequence: CASSLRGGEQYF. The DNA of the CDR3 is TGTGCCAGCAGCCTCCGGGGGGGGGAGCAGTACTTC.

This clone was found a few times. The chain combines TRBV9 with TRBJ2-4, with TRBD1 as a possible D gene (5 bases). CDR3 length: 13 residues. The V end was cut by 0 bases, the J end by 16 bases, with 17 bases between. Germline V gene sequence: CDR1 SGDLS, CDR2 YYNGEE. The CDR3 spells CASSVDGAGSLYF. Here the CDR3 DNA reads TGTGCCAGCAGCGTAGATGGGGCAGGGTCTTTATACTTC.

The rearrangement links TRBV7-8 to TRBJ2-7; 11 bases line up with TRBD2. This CDR3 comprises 16 residues. With 5 bases clipped from V and 3 bases from J, the junction kept 9 bases outside the gene matches. The V gene's germline CDR1 is SGHVS and CDR2 FQNEAQ. The chain's CDR3 is CASSPSLAGERYEQYF. The CDR3 bases are TGTGCCAGCAGCCCGTCACTAGCGGGGGAGCGCTACGAGCAGTACTTC.

V is TRBV4-3 and J is TRBJ2-6, with D perhaps TRBD2 (5 bases). V shed 0 bases and J shed 4 bases, with 13 bases lying between them. This CDR3 has 17 residues. CDR1 and CDR2 (germline): LGHNA, YSLEER. CDR3 in DNA: TGCGCCAGCAGCCAAGAAGGAGGTTCTGAGGGGGCCAACGTCCTGACTTTC. Its protein product is CASSQEGGSEGANVLTF.